This entry concerns a single T cell receptor (beta chain). Germline CDR1 and CDR2: LNHDA and SQIVND (reference sequence). V lost 6 bases to trimming and J lost 3 bases; unmatched junction nucleotides: 10. The CDR3 is 16 residues long. These data belong to a study of blood T cell repertoires in COVID-19. Generated by immunoSEQ multiplex PCR, the TCRdb table keeps only in-frame clones and is missing some. Seen here are about 280,000 clones, approximately 86% observed once, and the top ten hold 2.1%. The chain is built from TRBV19 and TRBJ1-2, with 10 bases fitting TRBD1. Sequenced sample: peripheral blood. The receptor's source is a woman aged 30 to 39 who had recovered from COVID-19. The chain's CDR3 is CASREGTGVGDYGYTF. CDR3 sequence (DNA): TGTGCCAGTAGGGAGGGGACAGGGGTCGGAGACTATGGCTACACCTTC.